This T cell receptor beta chain is from a study of cytomegalovirus exposure and HLA in healthy donors. The PCR contained 60 Vbeta and 13 Jbeta primers. Original processing methods: In a later analysis, the count reached about 80 million unique TCR beta chains, with about 10 million shared. Profiling relied on immunoSEQ multiplex PCR, and the TCRdb table lists in-frame clones only, not all of them. V, J and clone size reflect that table, while D and trimming were determined from the DNA. The table lists 100,000 or so clones, around 75% of them singletons, with under 5.5% in the top ten. With regard to this clone: The target antigen is unknown.

Germline assignment: CDR1 LNHDA and CDR2 SQIVND (reference sequence). The CDR3 length is 15 residues. Trimming stripped 6 bases from V and 3 bases from J, with 18 bases between. Study-wide points: Clonal expansion was found to be greater in HLA-associated TCR beta chains than in equally common others in a later analysis. The authors reported that TCR beta sequences could predict HLA-A and HLA-B alleles. These predictions were accurate for most subjects in the first cohort. A prior analysis recorded that most TCR beta V segments were productive about 87% or about 30% of the time.

This rearrangement joins TRBV19 to TRBJ2-7; D gene ambiguous. The source material was PBMCs. This TCR came from a woman between 18 and 29 years old in good health and CMV-seropositive. CDR3 amino acids: CASSPTRGIFYEQYF. DNA for the CDR3: TGTGCCAGTAGCCCGACCCGAGGAATTTTCTACGAGCAGTACTTC.